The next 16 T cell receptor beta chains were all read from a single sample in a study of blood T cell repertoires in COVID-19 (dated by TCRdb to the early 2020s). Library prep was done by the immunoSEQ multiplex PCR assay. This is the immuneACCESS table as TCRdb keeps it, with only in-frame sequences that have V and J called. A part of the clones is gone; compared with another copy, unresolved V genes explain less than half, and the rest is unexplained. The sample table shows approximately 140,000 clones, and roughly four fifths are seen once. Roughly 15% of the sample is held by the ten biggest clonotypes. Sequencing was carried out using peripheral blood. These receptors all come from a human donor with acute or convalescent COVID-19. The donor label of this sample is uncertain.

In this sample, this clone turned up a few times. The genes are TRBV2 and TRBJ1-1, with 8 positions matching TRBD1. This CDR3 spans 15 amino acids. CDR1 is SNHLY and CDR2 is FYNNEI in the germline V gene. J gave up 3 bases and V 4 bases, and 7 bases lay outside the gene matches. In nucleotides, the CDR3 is TGTGCCAGCAGTGGGGGCAGGGGGCTGGACACTGAAGCTTTCTTT. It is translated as CASSGGRGLDTEAFF.

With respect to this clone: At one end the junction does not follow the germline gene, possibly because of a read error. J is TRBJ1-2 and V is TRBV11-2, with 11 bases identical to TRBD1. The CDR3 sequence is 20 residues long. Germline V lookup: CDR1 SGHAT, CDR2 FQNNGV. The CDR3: CASSLEAWTGGTSSNYGYTF. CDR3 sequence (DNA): TGTGCCAGCAGCCTAGAAGCTTGGACAGGGGGCACATCATCTAACTATGGCTACACCTTC. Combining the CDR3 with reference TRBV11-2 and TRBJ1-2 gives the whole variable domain EAGVAQSPRYKIIEKRQSVAFWCNPISGHATLYWYQQILGQGPKLLIQFQNNGVVDDSQLPKDRFSAERLKGVDSTLKIQPAKLEDSAVYLCASSLEAWTGGTSSNYGYTFGSGTRLTVV.

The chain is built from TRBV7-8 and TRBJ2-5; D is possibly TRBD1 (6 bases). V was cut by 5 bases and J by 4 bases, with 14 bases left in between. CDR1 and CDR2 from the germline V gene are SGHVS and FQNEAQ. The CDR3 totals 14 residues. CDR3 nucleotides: TGTGCCAGCAGCCCCTCGACAGGAGGAGAGACCCAGTACTTC. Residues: CASSPSTGGETQYF. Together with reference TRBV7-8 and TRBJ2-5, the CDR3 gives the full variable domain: GAGVSQSPRYKVAKRGQDVALRCDPISGHVSLFWYQQALGQGPEFLTYFQNEAQLDKSGLPSDRFFAERPEGSVSTLKIQRTQQEDSAVYLCASSPSTGGETQYFGPGTRLLVL.

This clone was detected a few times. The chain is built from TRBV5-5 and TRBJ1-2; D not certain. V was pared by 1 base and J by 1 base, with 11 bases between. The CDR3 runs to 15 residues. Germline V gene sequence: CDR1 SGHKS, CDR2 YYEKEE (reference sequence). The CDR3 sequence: CASSLNAGINYGYTF. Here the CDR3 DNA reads TGTGCCAGCAGCTTGAACGCAGGCATTAACTATGGCTACACCTTC.

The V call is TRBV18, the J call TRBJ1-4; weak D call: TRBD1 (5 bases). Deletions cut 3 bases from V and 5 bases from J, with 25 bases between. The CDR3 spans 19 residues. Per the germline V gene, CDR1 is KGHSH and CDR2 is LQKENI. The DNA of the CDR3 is TGTGCCAGCTCACCCCTGCGCTTGGCGGGACGGCCTGGCAATGAAAAACTGTTTTTT. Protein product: CASSPLRLAGRPGNEKLFF.

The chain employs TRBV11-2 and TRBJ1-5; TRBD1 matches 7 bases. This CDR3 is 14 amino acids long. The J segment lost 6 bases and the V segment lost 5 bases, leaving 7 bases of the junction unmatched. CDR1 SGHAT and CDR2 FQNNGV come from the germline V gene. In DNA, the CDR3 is TGTGCCAGCAGCGCCCAGGGGGGCCTTCAGCCCCAGCATTTT. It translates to CASSAQGGLQPQHF.

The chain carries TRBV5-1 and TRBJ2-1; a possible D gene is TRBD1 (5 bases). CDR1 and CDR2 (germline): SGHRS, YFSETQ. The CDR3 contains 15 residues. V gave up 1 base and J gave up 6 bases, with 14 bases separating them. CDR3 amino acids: CASSLRGSKSNEQFF. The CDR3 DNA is TGCGCCAGCAGCTTGAGGGGTTCTAAGAGCAATGAGCAGTTCTTC.

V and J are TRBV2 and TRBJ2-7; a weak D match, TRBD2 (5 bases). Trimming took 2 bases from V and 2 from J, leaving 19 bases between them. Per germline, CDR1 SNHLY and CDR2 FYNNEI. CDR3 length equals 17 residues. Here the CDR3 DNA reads TGTGCCAGCAGTGAACGACGCACACTGCGGGCCCCCTACGAGCAGTACTTC. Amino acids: CASSERRTLRAPYEQYF.

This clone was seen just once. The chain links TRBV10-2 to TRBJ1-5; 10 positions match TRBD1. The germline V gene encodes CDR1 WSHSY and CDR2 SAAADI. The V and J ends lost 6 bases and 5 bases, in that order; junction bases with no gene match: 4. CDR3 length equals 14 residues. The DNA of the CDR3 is TGCGCCAGCAGGGACAGGGGGTTCGATCAGCCCCAGCATTTT. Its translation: CASRDRGFDQPQHF.

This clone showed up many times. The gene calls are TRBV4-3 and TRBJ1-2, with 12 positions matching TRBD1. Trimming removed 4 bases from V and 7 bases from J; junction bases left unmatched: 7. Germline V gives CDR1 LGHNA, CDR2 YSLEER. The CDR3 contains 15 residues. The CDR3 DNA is TGCGCCAGCAGCCGCCCGGGACAGGGGGCGGGTGGCTACACCTTC. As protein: CASSRPGQGAGGYTF.

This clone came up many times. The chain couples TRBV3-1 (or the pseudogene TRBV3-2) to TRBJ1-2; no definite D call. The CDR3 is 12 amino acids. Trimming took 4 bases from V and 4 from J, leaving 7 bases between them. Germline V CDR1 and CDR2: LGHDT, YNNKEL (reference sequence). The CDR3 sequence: CASSPQPYGYTF. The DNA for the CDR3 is TGTGCCAGCAGCCCACAACCCTATGGCTACACCTTC.

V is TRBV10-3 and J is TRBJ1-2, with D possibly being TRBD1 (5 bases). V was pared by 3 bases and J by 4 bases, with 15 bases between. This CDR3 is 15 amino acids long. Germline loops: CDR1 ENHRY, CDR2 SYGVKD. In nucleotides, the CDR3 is TGTGCCATCAGTGAAGGTTGGCAGGGCGGCTATGGCTACACCTTC. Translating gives CAISEGWQGGYGYTF.

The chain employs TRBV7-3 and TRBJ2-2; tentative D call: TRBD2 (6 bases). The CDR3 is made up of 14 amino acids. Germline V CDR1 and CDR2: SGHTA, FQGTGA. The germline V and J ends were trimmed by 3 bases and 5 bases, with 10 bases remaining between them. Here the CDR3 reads CASSLDGGTGELFF. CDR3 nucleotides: TGTGCCAGCAGCTTGGACGGGGGTACCGGGGAGCTGTTTTTT.

Written as DNA, the CDR3 is TGTGCCAGCAGCCAAGAAGGAGTTACAGGGAAAGGCTACACCTTC. It yields the protein CASSQEGVTGKGYTF. The V call is TRBV3-1 (or the pseudogene TRBV3-2), the J call TRBJ1-2; D perhaps matches TRBD1 (6 bases). Germline lookup yields CDR1 LGHDT and CDR2 YNNKEL (reference sequence). Trimming removed 0 bases at V and 8 bases at J, with 16 bases between. The CDR3 totals 15 residues.

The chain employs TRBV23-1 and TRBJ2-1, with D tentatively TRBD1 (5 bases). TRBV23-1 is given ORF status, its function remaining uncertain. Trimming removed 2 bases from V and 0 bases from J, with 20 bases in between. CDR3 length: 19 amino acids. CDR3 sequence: CASSQPDIEAFRSYNEQFF. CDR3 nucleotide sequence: TGCGCCAGCAGTCAACCGGACATCGAGGCTTTCCGCTCCTACAATGAGCAGTTCTTC.

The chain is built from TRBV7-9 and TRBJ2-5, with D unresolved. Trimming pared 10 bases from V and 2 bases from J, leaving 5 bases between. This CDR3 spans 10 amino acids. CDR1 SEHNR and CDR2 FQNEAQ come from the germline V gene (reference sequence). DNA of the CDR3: TGTGCCAACGGGCAAGAGACCCAGTACTTC. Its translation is CANGQETQYF.